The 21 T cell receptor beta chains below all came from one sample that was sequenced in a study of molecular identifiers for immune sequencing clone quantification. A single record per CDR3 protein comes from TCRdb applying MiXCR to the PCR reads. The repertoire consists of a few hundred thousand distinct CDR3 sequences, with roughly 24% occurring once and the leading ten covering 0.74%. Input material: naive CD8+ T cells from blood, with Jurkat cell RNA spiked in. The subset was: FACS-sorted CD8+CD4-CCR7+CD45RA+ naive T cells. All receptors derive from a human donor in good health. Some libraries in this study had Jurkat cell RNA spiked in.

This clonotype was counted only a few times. CDR3 sequence: CASSFWGLNYGYTF. In DNA form, the CDR3 reads TGTGCCAGCAGTTTTTGGGGGTTGAACTATGGCTACACCTTC. The chain recombines TRBV12-3 or TRBV12-4 with TRBJ1-2, with D perhaps TRBD1 (5 bases). The CDR3 is 14 amino acids. V was pared by 3 bases and J by 2 bases, with 10 bases between.

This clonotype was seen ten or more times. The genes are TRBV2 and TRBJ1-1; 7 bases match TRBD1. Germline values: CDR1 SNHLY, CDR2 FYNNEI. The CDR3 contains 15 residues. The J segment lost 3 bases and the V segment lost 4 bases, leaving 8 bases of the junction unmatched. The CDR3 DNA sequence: TGTGCCAGCAGTGCCAGACAGGGTTCGGACACTGAAGCTTTCTTT. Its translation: CASSARQGSDTEAFF.

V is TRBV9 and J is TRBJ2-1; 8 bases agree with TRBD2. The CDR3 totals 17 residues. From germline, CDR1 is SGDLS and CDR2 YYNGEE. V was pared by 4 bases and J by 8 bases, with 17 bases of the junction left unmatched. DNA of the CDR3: TGTGCCAGCAGCACCACCCCGGGGGGGGGCCTGTTAGATGAGCAGTTCTTC. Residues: CASSTTPGGGLLDEQFF.

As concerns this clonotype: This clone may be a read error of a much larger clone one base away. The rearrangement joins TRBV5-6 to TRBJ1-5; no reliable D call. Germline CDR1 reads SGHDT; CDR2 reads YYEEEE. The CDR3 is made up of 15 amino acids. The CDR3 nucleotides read TGTACCAGCAGCTTGTCTCCAGGCGACAATCAGCCCCAGCATTTT. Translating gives CTSSLSPGDNQPQHF.

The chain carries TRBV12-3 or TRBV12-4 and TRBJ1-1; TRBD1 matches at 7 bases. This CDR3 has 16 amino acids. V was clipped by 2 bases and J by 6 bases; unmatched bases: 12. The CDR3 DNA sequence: TGTGCCAGCAGTTTAACGTTTGGGACAGTAGGATCTGAAGCTTTCTTT. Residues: CASSLTFGTVGSEAFF.

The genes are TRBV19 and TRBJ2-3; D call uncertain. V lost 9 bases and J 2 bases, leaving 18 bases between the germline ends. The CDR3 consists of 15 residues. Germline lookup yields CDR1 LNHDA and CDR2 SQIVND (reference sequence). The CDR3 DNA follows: TGTGCCAGCACCCCTATACCTCCTACCACAGATACGCAGTATTTT. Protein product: CASTPIPPTTDTQYF.

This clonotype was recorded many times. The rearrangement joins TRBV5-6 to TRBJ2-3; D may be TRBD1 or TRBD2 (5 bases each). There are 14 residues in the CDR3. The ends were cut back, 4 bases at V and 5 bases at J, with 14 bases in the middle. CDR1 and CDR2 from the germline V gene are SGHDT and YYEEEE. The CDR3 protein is CASSPTARGDTQYF. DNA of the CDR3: TGTGCCAGCAGCCCGACAGCGAGGGGAGATACGCAGTATTTT.

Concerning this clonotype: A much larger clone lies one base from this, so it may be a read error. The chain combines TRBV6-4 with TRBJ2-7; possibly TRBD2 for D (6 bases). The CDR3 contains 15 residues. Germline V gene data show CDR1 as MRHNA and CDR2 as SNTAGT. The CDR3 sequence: CAGSPYWRERGEQYF. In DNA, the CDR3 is TGTGCCGGCAGTCCCTATTGGCGGGAACGTGGCGAGCAGTACTTC.

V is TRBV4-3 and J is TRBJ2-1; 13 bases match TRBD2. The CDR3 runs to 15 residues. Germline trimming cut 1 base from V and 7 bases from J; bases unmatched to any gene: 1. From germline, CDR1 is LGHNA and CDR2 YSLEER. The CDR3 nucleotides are TGCGCCAGCAGCCAAGGACTAGCGGGAGGTAATGAGCAGTTCTTC. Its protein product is CASSQGLAGGNEQFF.

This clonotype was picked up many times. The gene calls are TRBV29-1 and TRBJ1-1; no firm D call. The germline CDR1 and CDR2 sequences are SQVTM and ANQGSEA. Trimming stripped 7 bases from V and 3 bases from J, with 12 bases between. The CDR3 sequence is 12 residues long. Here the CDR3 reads CSAFGLDTEAFF. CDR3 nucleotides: TGCAGCGCGTTCGGTCTCGACACTGAAGCTTTCTTT.

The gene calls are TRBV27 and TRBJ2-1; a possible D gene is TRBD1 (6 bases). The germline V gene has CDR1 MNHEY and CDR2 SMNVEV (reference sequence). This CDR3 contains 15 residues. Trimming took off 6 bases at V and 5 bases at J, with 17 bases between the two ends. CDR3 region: CASSPTQGRDNEQFF. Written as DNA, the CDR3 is TGTGCCAGCAGCCCGACACAGGGTCGCGACAATGAGCAGTTCTTC.

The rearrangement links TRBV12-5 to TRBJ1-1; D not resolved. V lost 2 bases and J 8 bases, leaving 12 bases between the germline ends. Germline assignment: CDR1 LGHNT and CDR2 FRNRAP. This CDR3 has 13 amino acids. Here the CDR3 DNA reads TGTGCTAGTGGTTTGCCCCCGTCCGCCGAAGCTTTCTTT. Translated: CASGLPPSAEAFF.

In DNA form, the CDR3 reads TGTGCCAGCAGTTTATCGATAGGGGGGTGGAATGAGCAGTTCTTC. Protein: CASSLSIGGWNEQFF. V is TRBV27 and J is TRBJ2-1; tentatively, D is TRBD1 or TRBD2 (6 bases each). Germline values: CDR1 MNHEY, CDR2 SMNVEV (reference sequence). V dropped 0 bases and J dropped 7 bases, with 13 bases sitting between them. The CDR3 covers 15 residues.

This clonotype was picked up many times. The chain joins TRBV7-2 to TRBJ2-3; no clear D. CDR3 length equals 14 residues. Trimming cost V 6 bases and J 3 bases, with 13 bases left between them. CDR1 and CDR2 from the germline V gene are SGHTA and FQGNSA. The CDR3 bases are TGTGCCAGCAGTCCGGGTATAGGGACAGATACGCAGTATTTT. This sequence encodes CASSPGIGTDTQYF. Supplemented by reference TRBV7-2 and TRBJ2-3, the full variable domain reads GAGVSQSPSNKVTEKGKDVELRCDPISGHTALYWYRQSLGQGLEFLIYFQGNSAPDKSGLPSDRFSAERTGGSVSTLTIQRTQQEDSAVYLCASSPGIGTDTQYFGPGTRLTVL.

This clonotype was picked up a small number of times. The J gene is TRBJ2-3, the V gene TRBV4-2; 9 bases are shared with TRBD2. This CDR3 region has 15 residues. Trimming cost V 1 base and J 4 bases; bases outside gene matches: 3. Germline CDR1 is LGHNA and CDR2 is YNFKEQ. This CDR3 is CASSQVAGVPDTQYF. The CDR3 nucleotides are TGTGCCAGCAGCCAAGTAGCGGGAGTACCAGATACGCAGTATTTT.

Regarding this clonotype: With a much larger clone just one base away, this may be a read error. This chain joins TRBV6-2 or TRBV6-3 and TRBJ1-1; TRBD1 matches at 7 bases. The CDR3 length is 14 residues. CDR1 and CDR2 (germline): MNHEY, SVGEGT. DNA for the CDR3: TGTGCCAGCTGTTACGTCGACAGGGTTTTGGAAGCTTTCTTT. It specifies CASCYVDRVLEAFF.

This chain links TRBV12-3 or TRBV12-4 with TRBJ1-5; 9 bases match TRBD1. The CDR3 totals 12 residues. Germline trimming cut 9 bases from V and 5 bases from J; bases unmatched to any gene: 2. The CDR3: CASRQGDQPQHF. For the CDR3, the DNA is TGTGCCAGTCGACAGGGGGATCAGCCCCAGCATTTT.

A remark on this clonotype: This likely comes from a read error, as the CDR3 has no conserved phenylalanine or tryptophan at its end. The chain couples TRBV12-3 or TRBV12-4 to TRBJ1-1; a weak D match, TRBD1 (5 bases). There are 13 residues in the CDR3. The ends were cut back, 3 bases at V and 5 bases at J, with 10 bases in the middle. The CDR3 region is CASSFSGGTEAFI. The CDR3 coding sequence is TGTGCCAGCAGTTTCTCGGGGGGTACTGAAGCTTTCATT.

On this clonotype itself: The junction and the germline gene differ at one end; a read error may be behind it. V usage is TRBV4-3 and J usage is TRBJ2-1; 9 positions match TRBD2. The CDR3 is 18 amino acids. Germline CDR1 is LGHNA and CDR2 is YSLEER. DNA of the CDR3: TGCGCCAGCGGCCAAGAAGGTAGCGGGAGAGGGGATTACAATGAGCAGTTCTTC. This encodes CASGQEGSGRGDYNEQFF.

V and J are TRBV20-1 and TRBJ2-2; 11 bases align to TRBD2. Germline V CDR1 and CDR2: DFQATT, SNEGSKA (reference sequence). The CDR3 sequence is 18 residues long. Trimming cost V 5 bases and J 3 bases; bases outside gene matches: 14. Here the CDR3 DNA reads TGCAGTGCTTCCACCGGGACTAGCGGAGCAAAGGACACCGGGGAGCTGTTTTTT. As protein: CSASTGTSGAKDTGELFF.

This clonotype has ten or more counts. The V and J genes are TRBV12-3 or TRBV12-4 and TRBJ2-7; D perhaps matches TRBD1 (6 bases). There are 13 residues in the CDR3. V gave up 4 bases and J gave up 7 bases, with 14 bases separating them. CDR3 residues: CASSSSGDLEQYF. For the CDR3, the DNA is TGTGCCAGCAGTTCGTCAGGGGATTTGGAGCAGTACTTC.